Below, 25 T cell receptor beta chains from the same sample are listed, as sequenced in a study of blood T cell repertoires in COVID-19. TCRdb's table, derived via immunoSEQ multiplex PCR, lists solely in-frame clones and lacks some. The sample yields roughly 25,000 clones, around four fifths seen once. Sequenced sample: peripheral blood. These receptor sequences come from a human donor in a cohort sampled during active COVID-19.

The chain uses TRBV6-5 and TRBJ2-5; unclear D gene. This CDR3 region has 12 residues. V shed 10 bases and J shed 0 bases, with 9 bases lying between them. The germline V gene encodes CDR1 MNHEY and CDR2 SVGAGI. The CDR3 DNA reads as TGTGCCACCGCCGGGTACCAAGAGACCCAGTACTTC. It translates to CATAGYQETQYF.

For the CDR3, the DNA is TGTGCCAGCAGCGGCGGATTCGAGCAGTACTTC. Translating gives CASSGGFEQYF. This chain links TRBV9 with TRBJ2-7; D uncertain. This CDR3 has 11 amino acids. Germline CDR1 and CDR2: SGDLS and YYNGEE. V was pared by 3 bases and J by 6 bases, with 7 bases between. Complete variable domain (other parts from reference TRBV9 and TRBJ2-7): DSGVTQTPKHLITATGQRVTLRCSPRSGDLSVYWYQQSLDQGLQFLIQYYNGEERAKGNILERFSAQQFPDLHSELNLSSLELGDSALYFCASSGGFEQYFGPGTRLTVT.

This clone occurred a few times. The J gene is TRBJ2-2, the V gene TRBV7-2; 11 positions agree with TRBD1. The CDR3 extends over 16 amino acids. Trimming at V came to 2 bases and at J to 6 bases, leaving 5 bases not matched to a gene. Germline CDR1 and CDR2: SGHTA and FQGNSA. CDR3 amino acids: CASSLPGQGVSGELFF. The DNA for the CDR3 is TGTGCCAGCAGCTTACCGGGACAGGGGGTTTCCGGGGAGCTGTTTTTT.

On this clone: Germline and junction disagree at one end, which may indicate a read error. The V and J genes are TRBV20-1 and TRBJ1-6; D call uncertain. The CDR3 sequence is 12 residues long. Germline V gives CDR1 DFQATT, CDR2 SNEGSKA (reference sequence). CDR3 sequence (DNA): TGCAGTGCTAGTACTCCGGGTCAGCCGATCAACTTT. Translated: CSASTPGQPINF.

This CDR3 is CSVEGPGQVAYNEQFF. The CDR3, as DNA: TGCAGCGTTGAAGGGCCGGGACAGGTTGCCTACAATGAGCAGTTCTTC. The chain links TRBV29-1 to TRBJ2-1, with TRBD1 identical over 8 bases. CDR3 length equals 16 residues. Germline V gene lookup returns CDR1 SQVTM and CDR2 ANQGSEA. J was trimmed by 2 bases and V by 1 base; bases with no gene match: 7.

V gene TRBV28 combines with J gene TRBJ2-5; 8 bases are shared with TRBD1. The CDR3 loop spans 13 amino acids. The ends lost 10 bases at V and 2 bases at J; junction bases unmatched: 6. From germline, CDR1 is MDHEN and CDR2 SYDVKM. The CDR3 DNA reads TGTGCCATCCTCGGACAGGGACAAGAGACCCAGTACTTC. Amino acids: CAILGQGQETQYF. The full variable domain, completed using reference TRBV28 and TRBJ2-5, is DVKVTQSSRYLVKRTGEKVFLECVQDMDHENMFWYRQDPGLGLRLIYFSYDVKMKEKGDIPEGYSVSREKKERFSLILESASTNQTSMYLCAILGQGQETQYFGPGTRLLVL.

The chain employs TRBV9 and TRBJ2-3; the match to TRBD2 covers 9 bases. Trimming removed 3 bases from V and 1 base from J; junction bases left unmatched: 6. Germline V gene data show CDR1 as SGDLS and CDR2 as YYNGEE. The CDR3 loop spans 16 amino acids. CDR3 sequence reads: CASSAGLAVGTDTQYF. The CDR3 DNA sequence: TGTGCCAGCAGCGCGGGACTAGCTGTAGGCACAGATACGCAGTATTTT.

The J gene is TRBJ1-1, the V gene TRBV5-1; maybe TRBD1 (5 bases). The CDR3 sequence is 14 residues long. Between the trimmed V and J ends, which lost 0 bases and 6 bases, there was a span of 12 bases. Germline CDR1 SGHRS, CDR2 YFSETQ. CDR3 residues: CASSLAGGIAEAFF. For the CDR3, the DNA is TGCGCCAGCAGCTTGGCCGGGGGGATCGCTGAAGCTTTCTTT. The variable domain in full, with the rest retrieved from reference TRBV5-1 and TRBJ1-1, is KAGVTQTPRYLIKTRGQQVTLSCSPISGHRSVSWYQQTPGQGLQFLFEYFSETQRNKGNFPGRFSGRQFSNSRSEMNVSTLELGDSALYLCASSLAGGIAEAFFGQGTRLTVV.

The chain uses TRBV6-5 and TRBJ2-7, with TRBD1 identical over 9 bases. The CDR3 length is 16 residues. V was clipped by 0 bases and J by 3 bases; unmatched bases: 6. Germline CDR1 is MNHEY and CDR2 is SVGAGI. CDR3 DNA: TGTGCCAGCAGTTACTCACTTGGACAGGGGTACTACGAGCAGTACTTC. This gives the protein CASSYSLGQGYYEQYF.

This chain links TRBV5-1 with TRBJ2-7, with TRBD2 matching 9 bases. CDR3 size: 18 residues. V was clipped by 0 bases and J by 2 bases; unmatched bases: 12. Germline V lookup: CDR1 SGHRS, CDR2 YFSETQ. Written as DNA, the CDR3 is TGCGCCAGCAGCTTGGAGGGATGGACTAGCGCTAAACCCTACGAGCAGTACTTC. Encoded protein: CASSLEGWTSAKPYEQYF. The full variable domain, with the rest looked up from reference TRBV5-1 and TRBJ2-7, is KAGVTQTPRYLIKTRGQQVTLSCSPISGHRSVSWYQQTPGQGLQFLFEYFSETQRNKGNFPGRFSGRQFSNSRSEMNVSTLELGDSALYLCASSLEGWTSAKPYEQYFGPGTRLTVT.

The V gene is TRBV11-2, the J gene TRBJ2-7; possible D gene TRBD1, 7 bases. V shed 6 bases and J shed 4 bases, with 19 bases lying between them. Germline V CDR1 and CDR2: SGHAT, FQNNGV. CDR3 size: 15 residues. The chain's CDR3 is CASSHRGGTVYEQYF. In nucleotides, the CDR3 is TGTGCCAGCAGTCATAGAGGGGGGACAGTTTACGAGCAGTACTTC.

The CDR3 spells CASSLKAGMNTEAFF. CDR3 nucleotide sequence: TGTGCCAGCAGCTTAAAGGCGGGAATGAACACTGAAGCTTTCTTT. The chain is built from TRBV7-9 and TRBJ1-1; D is uncertain. Germline V gene data show CDR1 as SEHNR and CDR2 as FQNEAQ (reference sequence). V was trimmed by 2 bases and J by 0 bases, leaving 10 bases between them. The CDR3 runs 15 residues.

This clone was counted only a few times. The chain employs TRBV18 and TRBJ2-7, with 7 bases matching TRBD1. This CDR3 region has 14 residues. Germline V CDR1 and CDR2: KGHSH, LQKENI. With 3 bases clipped from V and 5 bases from J, the junction kept 7 bases outside the gene matches. The CDR3: CASSPGTAEDEQYF. The CDR3 DNA sequence: TGTGCCAGCTCACCCGGGACAGCGGAGGACGAGCAGTACTTC.

Judged by abundance, this clone is medium-sized (0.01 to 0.1%). V and J are TRBV6-2 or TRBV6-3 and TRBJ2-7, with a weak D call TRBD1 (5 bases). CDR1 MNHEY and CDR2 SVGEGT come from the germline V gene. Trimming took off 5 bases at V and 7 bases at J, with 18 bases between the two ends. The CDR3 is made up of 14 amino acids. CDR3 sequence (DNA): TGTGCCAGCAGTAGGGGCTCGGGTTCCTCGGAGCAGTACTTC. Its translation: CASSRGSGSSEQYF.

This chain connects TRBV15 to TRBJ2-7, with D uncertain. The V and J ends lost 0 bases and 0 bases respectively, with 3 bases between them. In germline, CDR1 is LNHNV, CDR2 YYDKDF (reference sequence). The CDR3 is made up of 13 amino acids. This CDR3 reads CATSRDYSYEQYF. Here the CDR3 DNA reads TGTGCCACCAGCAGAGATTACTCCTACGAGCAGTACTTC.

The chain joins TRBV5-4 to TRBJ2-6, with a weak D call TRBD2 (5 bases). This CDR3 is built from 16 residues. The V and J ends lost 2 bases and 0 bases respectively, with 9 bases between them. CDR1 and CDR2 (germline): SGHNT, YYREEE (reference sequence). CDR3 sequence reads: CASSFGRDSGANVLTF. For the CDR3, the DNA is TGTGCCAGCAGCTTCGGACGGGACTCTGGGGCCAACGTCCTGACTTTC.

This clone turned up a few times. The chain recombines TRBV15 with TRBJ2-5, with 7 bases lining up with TRBD1. Germline V gives CDR1 LNHNV, CDR2 YYDKDF (reference sequence). Trimming took 0 bases from V and 5 from J; bases not matched to a gene: 6. The length of the CDR3 is 15 residues. Here the CDR3 DNA reads TGTGCCACCAGCAGAGATTTAGGGGGCAGGGAGACCCAGTACTTC. This gives the protein CATSRDLGGRETQYF. The whole variable domain, filled in from reference TRBV15 and TRBJ2-5, reads DAMVIQNPRYQVTQFGKPVTLSCSQTLNHNVMYWYQQKSSQAPKLLFHYYDKDFNNEADTPDNFQSRRPNTSFCFLDIRSPGLGDTAMYLCATSRDLGGRETQYFGPGTRLLVL.

This sequence joins TRBV4-3 and TRBJ1-2; 7 nucleotides match TRBD1. The CDR3 runs 17 residues. Losses at the gene ends were 0 bases for V and 10 bases for J; bases not matched to a gene: 17. Germline CDR1 reads LGHNA; CDR2 reads YSLEER. In DNA, the CDR3 is TGCGCCAGCAGCCAAGATCTTGGACAGGTGACAAGGAGGGACTACACCTTC. Translating it yields CASSQDLGQVTRRDYTF.

The rearrangement joins TRBV9 to TRBJ2-5, with TRBD1 matching over 8 bases. The CDR3 spans 14 residues. Germline-derived CDR1 and CDR2 are SGDLS and YYNGEE. Trimming took 5 bases from V and 5 from J; bases not matched to a gene: 8. The CDR3 nucleotides are TGTGCCAGCAGTACTCAGGGGGCGAGGGAGACCCAGTACTTC. Amino acids: CASSTQGARETQYF.

In nucleotides, the CDR3 is TGTGCCAGCAGCGTTACAGGGGGCCCCTATGGCTACACCTTC. This translates into CASSVTGGPYGYTF. The chain couples TRBV9 to TRBJ1-2; TRBD1 matches 9 bases. Germline CDR1 and CDR2: SGDLS and YYNGEE. Losses at the gene ends were 2 bases for V and 4 bases for J; bases not matched to a gene: 3. The CDR3 runs 14 residues.

As DNA, the CDR3 is TGTGCCAGCAGCTTTGGGAGACGGGAGCAGTACTTC. This sequence encodes CASSFGRREQYF. This chain connects TRBV7-2 to TRBJ2-7; D possibly corresponds to TRBD2 (5 bases). Germline V gene data show CDR1 as SGHTA and CDR2 as FQGNSA. The CDR3 spans 12 residues. Trimming removed 3 bases at V and 7 bases at J, with 10 bases between.

This clone occurred once. The chain is built from TRBV5-1 and TRBJ2-3, with 8 bases identical to TRBD1. With 5 bases clipped from V and 4 bases from J, the junction kept 9 bases outside the gene matches. This CDR3 is built from 15 residues. Germline CDR1 is SGHRS and CDR2 is YFSETQ. CDR3 amino acids: CASSSGTGRPDTQYF. The CDR3 bases are TGCGCCAGCAGTTCCGGGACAGGCCGTCCAGATACGCAGTATTTT.

The chain is built from TRBV7-6 and TRBJ2-5; the D gene is possibly TRBD2 (5 bases). The CDR3 spans 15 residues. Germline CDR1 SGHVS, CDR2 FNYEAQ. The V end lost 3 bases, the J end lost 2 bases, and 13 bases lay between the germline ends. CDR3 in amino acids: CASSFNAGLQETQYF. The CDR3 nucleotides are TGTGCCAGCAGCTTTAACGCGGGTTTACAAGAGACCCAGTACTTC.

This clone came up a few times. V gene TRBV7-2 combines with J gene TRBJ1-3, with D perhaps matching TRBD1 (5 bases). CDR1 SGHTA and CDR2 FQGNSA come from the germline V gene. V shed 2 bases and J shed 0 bases, with 14 bases lying between them. The CDR3 has 17 amino acids. The CDR3 protein is CASSLLSLQGSGNTIYF. The DNA of the CDR3 is TGTGCCAGCAGCTTATTGTCCCTGCAGGGCTCTGGAAACACCATATATTTT.

This clone was detected a few times. The CDR3 sequence is CASSYPSGGNEQFF. CDR3 DNA sequence: TGTGCCAGCAGTTACCCTAGCGGGGGGAATGAGCAGTTCTTC. The chain employs TRBV6-2 or TRBV6-3 and TRBJ2-1; 11 bases agree with TRBD2. The CDR3 covers 14 residues. CDR1 and CDR2 (germline): MNHEY, SVGEGT. J gave up 7 bases and V 2 bases, and 1 base lay outside the gene matches.